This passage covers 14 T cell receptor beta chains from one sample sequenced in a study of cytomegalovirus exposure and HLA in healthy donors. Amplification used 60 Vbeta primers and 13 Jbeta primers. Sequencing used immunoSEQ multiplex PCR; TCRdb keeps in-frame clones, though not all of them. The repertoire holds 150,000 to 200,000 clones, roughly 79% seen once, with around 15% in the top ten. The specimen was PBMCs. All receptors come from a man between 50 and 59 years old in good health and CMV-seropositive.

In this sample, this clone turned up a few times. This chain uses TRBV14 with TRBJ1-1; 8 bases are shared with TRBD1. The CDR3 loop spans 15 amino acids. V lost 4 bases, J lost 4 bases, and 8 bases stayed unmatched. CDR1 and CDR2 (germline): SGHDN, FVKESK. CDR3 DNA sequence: TGTGCCAGCAGCCTACGGACAGGGAAAAGCACTGAAGCTTTCTTT. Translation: CASSLRTGKSTEAFF.

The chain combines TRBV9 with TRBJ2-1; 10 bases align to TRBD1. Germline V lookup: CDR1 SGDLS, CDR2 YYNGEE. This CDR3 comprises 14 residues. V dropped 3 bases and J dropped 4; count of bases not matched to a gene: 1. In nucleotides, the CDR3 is TGTGCCAGCAGCGGGACAGGGGGTTACAATGAGCAGTTCTTC. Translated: CASSGTGGYNEQFF.

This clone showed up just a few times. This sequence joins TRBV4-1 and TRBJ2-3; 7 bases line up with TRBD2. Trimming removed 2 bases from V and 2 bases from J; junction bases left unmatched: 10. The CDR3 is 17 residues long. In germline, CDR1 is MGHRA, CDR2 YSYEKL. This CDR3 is CASSQRDGGTTTDTQYF. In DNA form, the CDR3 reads TGCGCCAGCAGCCAAAGGGATGGCGGGACTACCACAGATACGCAGTATTTT.

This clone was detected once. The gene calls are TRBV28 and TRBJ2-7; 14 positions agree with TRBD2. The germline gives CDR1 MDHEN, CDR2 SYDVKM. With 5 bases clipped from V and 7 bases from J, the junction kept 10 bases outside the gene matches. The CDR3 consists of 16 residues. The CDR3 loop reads CASSPGLAGDLVEQYV. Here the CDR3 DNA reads TGTGCCAGCAGTCCGGGACTAGCGGGGGACTTGGTTGAGCAGTACGTC.

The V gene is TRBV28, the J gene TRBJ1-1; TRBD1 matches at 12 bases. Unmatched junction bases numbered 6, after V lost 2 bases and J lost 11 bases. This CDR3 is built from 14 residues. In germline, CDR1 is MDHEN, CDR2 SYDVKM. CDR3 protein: CASSLGTGGAKAFF. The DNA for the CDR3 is TGTGCCAGCAGTTTAGGGACAGGGGGCGCGAAGGCTTTCTTT.

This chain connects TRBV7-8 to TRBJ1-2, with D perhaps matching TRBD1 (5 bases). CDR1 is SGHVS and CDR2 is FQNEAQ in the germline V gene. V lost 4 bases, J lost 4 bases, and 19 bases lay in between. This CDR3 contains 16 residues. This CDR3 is CASSSGGASIPYGYTF. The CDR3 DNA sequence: TGTGCCAGCAGCTCTGGCGGGGCATCTATTCCCTATGGCTACACCTTC. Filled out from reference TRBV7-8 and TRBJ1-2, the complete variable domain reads GAGVSQSPRYKVAKRGQDVALRCDPISGHVSLFWYQQALGQGPEFLTYFQNEAQLDKSGLPSDRFFAERPEGSVSTLKIQRTQQEDSAVYLCASSSGGASIPYGYTFGSGTRLTVV.

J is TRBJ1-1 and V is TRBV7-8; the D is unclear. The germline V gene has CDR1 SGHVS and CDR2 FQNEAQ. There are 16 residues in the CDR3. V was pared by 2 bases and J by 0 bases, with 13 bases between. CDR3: CASSLSTVIMNTEAFF. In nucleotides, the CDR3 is TGTGCCAGCAGCTTAAGTACAGTGATCATGAACACTGAAGCTTTCTTT.

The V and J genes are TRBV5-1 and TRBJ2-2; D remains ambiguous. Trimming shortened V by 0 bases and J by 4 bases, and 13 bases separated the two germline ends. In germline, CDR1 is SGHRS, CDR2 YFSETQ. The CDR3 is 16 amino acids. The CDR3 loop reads CASSLVNSAATGELFF. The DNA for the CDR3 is TGCGCCAGCAGCTTGGTCAATAGTGCGGCCACCGGGGAGCTGTTTTTT.

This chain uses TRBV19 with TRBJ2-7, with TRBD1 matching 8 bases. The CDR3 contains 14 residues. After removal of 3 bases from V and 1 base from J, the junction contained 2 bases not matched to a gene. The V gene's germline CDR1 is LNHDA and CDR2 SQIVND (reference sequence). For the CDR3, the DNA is TGTGCCAGTAGTATCCGACAGGGGTCCTACGAGCAGTACTTC. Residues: CASSIRQGSYEQYF.

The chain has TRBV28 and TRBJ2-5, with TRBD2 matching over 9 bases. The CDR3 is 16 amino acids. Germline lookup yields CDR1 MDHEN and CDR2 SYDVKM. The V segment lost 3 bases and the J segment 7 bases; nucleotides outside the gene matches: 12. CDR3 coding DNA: TGTGCCAGCAGTTTCTGGACGAGCGGGGGGCGGGGGACCCAGTACTTC. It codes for CASSFWTSGGRGTQYF.

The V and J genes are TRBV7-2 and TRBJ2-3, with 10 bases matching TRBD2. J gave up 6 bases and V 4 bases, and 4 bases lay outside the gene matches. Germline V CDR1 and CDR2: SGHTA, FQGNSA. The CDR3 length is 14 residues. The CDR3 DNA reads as TGTGCCAGCAGCTCAGCGGGGGGGGTGGATACGCAGTATTTT. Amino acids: CASSSAGGVDTQYF.

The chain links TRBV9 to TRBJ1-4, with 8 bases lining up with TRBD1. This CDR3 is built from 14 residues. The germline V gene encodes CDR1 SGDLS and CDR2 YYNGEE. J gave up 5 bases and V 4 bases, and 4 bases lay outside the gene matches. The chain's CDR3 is CASSSGGANEKLFF. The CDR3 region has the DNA TGTGCCAGCAGCTCAGGGGGCGCGAATGAAAAACTGTTTTTT.

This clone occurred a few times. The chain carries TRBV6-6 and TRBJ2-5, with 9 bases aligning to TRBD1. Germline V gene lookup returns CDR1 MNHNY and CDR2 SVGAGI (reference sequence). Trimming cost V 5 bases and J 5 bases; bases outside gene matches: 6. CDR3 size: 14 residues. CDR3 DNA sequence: TGTGCCAGCAGTCGGACAGGGGAACGTGAGACCCAGTACTTC. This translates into CASSRTGERETQYF.

In nucleotides, the CDR3 is TGTACCGCCCGGACGGGAAATAACTATGGCTACACCTTC. Residues: CTARTGNNYGYTF. This chain connects TRBV6-1 to TRBJ1-2; D is undetermined. This CDR3 has 13 amino acids. Germline V gives CDR1 MNHNS, CDR2 SASEGT.